This note documents a single T cell receptor (beta chain) sequence. Profiling relied on immunoSEQ multiplex PCR, and the TCRdb table lists in-frame clones only, not all of them. The sample contains about 200,000 clones, around 87% of which appear only once. The data originate from a study of blood T cell repertoires in COVID-19. From germline, CDR1 is SEHNR and CDR2 FQNEAQ (reference sequence). V was cut by 3 bases and J by 8 bases, with 17 bases left in between. The CDR3 is 15 amino acids. Recovered Cohort 3 donors showed two negative PCRs, clearance, or symptom resolution. Specimen: PBMCs or T cells enriched from blood (not recorded which). This receptor was obtained from a woman between 25 and 40 years old who had recovered from COVID-19. The chain couples TRBV7-9 to TRBJ1-3; tentatively, D is TRBD1 (5 bases). CDR3 DNA: TGTGCCAGCAGCTTCGGGACGGGGGTTAGAGACACCATATATTTT. Encoded protein: CASSFGTGVRDTIYF. The full variable domain, with the rest looked up from reference TRBV7-9 and TRBJ1-3, is DTGVSQNPRHKITKRGQNVTFRCDPISEHNRLYWYRQTLGQGPEFLTYFQNEAQLEKSRLLSDRFSAERPKGSFSTLEIQRTEQGDSAMYLCASSFGTGVRDTIYFGEGSWLTVV.